Listed below are T cell receptor beta chains from one sample, sequenced in a study of beta chain features in type 1 diabetes. TCRdb keeps only in-frame clones here, not all; method: immunoSEQ multiplex PCR. The sample holds 70,000 to 90,000 clones; roughly 30% are singletons and the top ten take approximately 0.45%. Input material: stem cell memory CD4+ T cells from blood. The receptor source for this set is a young woman in good health. Each CDR3 is given with its conserved first and last residue. D genes are given only for firm matches. Where a row states a size, it is once, few, many or the class of an expanded clone; other rows omit it.

j_call v_call d_call clone_size cdr3_aa cdr3_nt
TRBJ2-1 TRBV7-3 TRBD2 NA CASSVSGVYNEQFF TGTGCCAGCAGTGTAAGCGGGGTCTACAATGAGCAGTTCTTC
TRBJ2-4 TRBV27 TRBD2 NA CASSFSGLATEAKNIQYF TGTGCCAGCAGTTTCTCCGGACTAGCAACCGAAGCCAAAAACATTCAGTACTTC
TRBJ2-4 TRBV4-2 TRBD2 NA CASSQLLAGGWGKNIQYF TGTGCCAGCAGCCAGCTATTAGCGGGAGGTTGGGGCAAAAACATTCAGTACTTC
TRBJ2-7 TRBV7-3 TRBD1 NA CASSLNRGPPYEQYF TGTGCCAGCAGCTTGAACAGGGGCCCACCCTACGAGCAGTACTTC
TRBJ1-2 TRBV9 TRBD1 NA CASSATGTNYGYTF TGTGCCAGCAGCGCGACAGGGACGAACTATGGCTACACCTTC
TRBJ2-3 TRBV7-9 TRBD1 many CASSLDRLDTQYF TGTGCCAGCAGCTTGGACAGGCTAGATACGCAGTATTTT
TRBJ2-4 TRBV2 TRBD2 few CASKKLAGPYIQYF TGTGCCAGCAAGAAGCTAGCGGGGCCTTACATTCAGTACTTC
TRBJ2-1 TRBV13 TRBD2 NA CASQPRLAVGEQFF TGTGCCAGCCAGCCACGGCTAGCGGTCGGGGAGCAGTTCTTC
TRBJ2-5 TRBV19 TRBD2 once CATSPGGIQETQYF TGTGCCACCTCGCCCGGGGGGATTCAAGAGACCCAGTACTTC
TRBJ1-2 TRBV6-6 TRBD1 few CASSYSRGQGRFGYTF TGTGCCAGCAGTTACTCGAGGGGACAGGGGAGGTTCGGCTACACCTTC
TRBJ2-5 TRBV11-2 NA NA CASSLSLYQETQYF TGTGCCAGCAGCTTATCCTTGTACCAAGAGACCCAGTACTTC
TRBJ2-7 TRBV29-1 TRBD2 few CSVELGGSPYEQYF TGCAGCGTTGAACTTGGCGGGAGTCCCTACGAGCAGTACTTC
TRBJ2-5 TRBV7-2 TRBD2 few CASSLVGGETQYF TGTGCCAGCAGCTTAGTCGGGGGGGAGACCCAGTACTTC
TRBJ2-4 TRBV14 TRBD1 few CASSSSGGPKNIQYF TGTGCCAGCAGCTCCTCAGGGGGACCCAAAAACATTCAGTACTTC
TRBJ1-1 TRBV6-1 NA once CASSVYTEAFF TGTGCCAGCAGTGTATACACTGAAGCTTTCTTT
TRBJ1-4 TRBV25-1 NA few CASSADLRVIGGKLFF TGTGCCAGCAGTGCCGACCTGAGGGTGATAGGTGGAAAACTGTTTTTT
TRBJ2-6 TRBV28 NA NA CASSLGGAYGANVLTF TGTGCCAGCAGTTTAGGGGGGGCGTATGGGGCCAACGTCCTGACTTTC
TRBJ2-3 TRBV30 NA few CAWSRGSTDTQYF TGTGCCTGGAGTAGGGGCAGCACAGATACGCAGTATTTT
TRBJ2-1 TRBV29-1 TRBD2 few CSVRRTGGPNNEQFF TGCAGCGTTCGACGCACGGGGGGGCCTAACAATGAGCAGTTCTTC
TRBJ2-7 TRBV9 TRBD2 few CASSLHGSRAGDYEQYF TGTGCCAGCAGCTTACACGGTTCCCGAGCGGGAGACTACGAGCAGTACTTC
TRBJ2-1 TRBV2 TRBD1 few CASSRQGMNEQFF TGTGCCAGCAGTCGACAGGGAATGAATGAGCAGTTCTTC
TRBJ2-5 TRBV30 TRBD2 NA CAWSVGLAGVETQYF TGTGCCTGGAGTGTAGGTCTAGCGGGTGTTGAGACCCAGTACTTC